One and the same sample provided the 22 T cell receptor beta chains below, sequenced in a study of the immune and genomic landscape of osteosarcoma. Produced via immunoSEQ multiplex PCR; TCRdb's table is partial and in-frame only. The sample carries approximately 2,700 clones, 60% to 75% recorded once. The specimen was tumor tissue from a local recurrence in the femur. These receptor sequences come from a young man with osteosarcoma.

This clone appeared once. The chain combines TRBV4-2 with TRBJ2-5; 10 bases align to TRBD2. Trimming cost V 4 bases and J 4 bases; bases outside gene matches: 3. This CDR3 comprises 14 residues. Per germline, CDR1 LGHNA and CDR2 YNFKEQ. The CDR3 DNA is TGTGCCAGCAGCCTAGCGGGGGGCGCAGAGACCCAGTACTTC. This gives the protein CASSLAGGAETQYF.

The V and J genes are TRBV6-6 and TRBJ1-5; D gene uncertain. This CDR3 has 14 amino acids. The germline CDR1 and CDR2 sequences are MNHNY and SVGAGI (reference sequence). V was clipped by 2 bases and J by 2 bases, with 7 bases between them. CDR3 DNA sequence: TGTGCCAGCAGTTACGGGCAGGGCAATCAGCCCCAGCATTTT. Its protein product is CASSYGQGNQPQHF.

By its share, this clone is large (0.1 to 1%). This chain links TRBV28 with TRBJ1-5, with 7 bases matching TRBD1. Germline CDR1 is MDHEN and CDR2 is SYDVKM. The CDR3 totals 14 residues. J lost 3 bases, V lost 5 bases, and 4 bases had no gene match. CDR3 nucleotides: TGTGCCAGCAGTCAGGACAGGCTCAATCAGCCCCAGCATTTT. Translated, it gives CASSQDRLNQPQHF.

V gene TRBV30 combines with J gene TRBJ1-6; D is unresolved. The CDR3 is 11 residues long. V was pared by 8 bases and J by 8 bases, with 10 bases between. Germline V gene data show CDR1 as GTSNPN and CDR2 as SVGIG (reference sequence). For the CDR3, the DNA is TGTGCCGTCAGCCGGGATTCACCCCTCCACTTT. Its protein is CAVSRDSPLHF.

The CDR3 coding sequence is TGTGCCAGCAGCCTAGCCGGGACAGGCATATATGGCTACACCTTC. Residues: CASSLAGTGIYGYTF. V usage is TRBV13 and J usage is TRBJ1-2; 8 bases match TRBD1. The V and J ends lost 5 bases and 5 bases, in that order; junction bases with no gene match: 10. The V gene's germline CDR1 is PRHDT and CDR2 FYEKMQ (reference sequence). CDR3 size: 15 residues.

V is TRBV7-6 and J is TRBJ2-2; no firm D call. Germline V CDR1 and CDR2: SGHVS, FNYEAQ. V was pared by 5 bases and J by 6 bases, with 7 bases between. The CDR3 has 12 residues. The DNA for the CDR3 is TGTGCCAGCAGCCTTAGGGCCGGGGAGCTGTTTTTT. This translates into CASSLRAGELFF. The whole variable domain, remainder taken from reference TRBV7-6 and TRBJ2-2, is GAGVSQSPRYKVTKRGQDVALRCDPISGHVSLYWYRQALGQGPEFLTYFNYEAQQDKSGLPNDRFSAERPEGSISTLTIQRTEQRDSAMYRCASSLRAGELFFGEGSRLTVL.

This chain connects TRBV13 to TRBJ2-1; the D gene is possibly TRBD2 (5 bases). CDR3 length equals 15 residues. Trimming shortened V by 0 bases and J by 5 bases, and 11 bases separated the two germline ends. Looked up from germline, CDR1 is PRHDT and CDR2 is FYEKMQ (reference sequence). CDR3 loop: CASSLGLGLNNEQFF. The CDR3 bases are TGTGCCAGCAGCTTAGGACTAGGTCTGAACAATGAGCAGTTCTTC.

The chain employs TRBV11-2 and TRBJ2-1; 7 nucleotides align to TRBD2. The CDR3 extends over 15 amino acids. V dropped 1 base and J dropped 6; count of bases not matched to a gene: 6. Germline-derived CDR1 and CDR2 are SGHAT and FQNNGV. In DNA, the CDR3 is TGTGCCAGCAGCTTAGGGACTAGTTTAGGCAATGAGCAGTTCTTC. Protein product: CASSLGTSLGNEQFF.

Only a few counts were recorded for this clone. The J gene is TRBJ1-5, the V gene TRBV7-6; D remains unclear. Germline V gene data show CDR1 as SGHVS and CDR2 as FNYEAQ. The CDR3 spans 18 residues. Trimming left V 1 base short and J 1 base short, with 17 bases between. The CDR3 region has the DNA TGTGCCAGCAGCTTAGGGCCTGGAGGGCTCCTGAGCAATCAGCCCCAGCATTTT. Translation: CASSLGPGGLLSNQPQHF.

This clone appeared a single time. This chain uses TRBV18 with TRBJ2-4, with 8 bases fitting TRBD1. CDR3 length equals 18 residues. CDR1 and CDR2 (germline): KGHSH, LQKENI. V shed 0 bases and J 0 bases; nucleotides not matched to a gene: 7. The CDR3 bases are TGTGCCAGCTCACCACCGGACAGGGCCAAGATAGCCAAAAACATTCAGTACTTC. Translating it yields CASSPPDRAKIAKNIQYF.

The J gene is TRBJ2-1, the V gene TRBV2; 12 bases line up with TRBD2. Germline V gene lookup returns CDR1 SNHLY and CDR2 FYNNEI. This CDR3 spans 15 amino acids. The V and J ends lost 5 bases and 9 bases, in that order; junction bases with no gene match: 8. The CDR3 reads CASSPSGGADGEQFF. DNA of the CDR3: TGTGCCAGCAGTCCTAGCGGGGGGGCCGATGGTGAGCAGTTCTTC. Based on the CDR3 plus reference TRBV2 and TRBJ2-1, the full variable domain is EPEVTQTPSHQVTQMGQEVILRCVPISNHLYFYWYRQILGQKVEFLVSFYNNEISEKSEIFDDQFSVERPDGSNFTLKIRSTKLEDSAMYFCASSPSGGADGEQFFGPGTRLTVL.

This clone was seen just once. The chain uses TRBV7-9 and TRBJ2-1; tentatively, D is TRBD1 (5 bases). This CDR3 comprises 13 residues. V dropped 4 bases and J dropped 3 bases, with 7 bases sitting between them. The V gene's germline CDR1 is SEHNR and CDR2 FQNEAQ (reference sequence). The CDR3 loop is CASSWGDYNEQFF. CDR3 bases: TGTGCCAGCAGCTGGGGCGACTACAATGAGCAGTTCTTC.

The chain recombines TRBV5-8 with TRBJ2-1; D possibly corresponds to TRBD2 (5 bases). This CDR3 is 15 amino acids long. Trimming took 7 bases from V and 0 from J, leaving 14 bases between them. Germline CDR1 reads SGHTS; CDR2 reads YDEGEE. In DNA form, the CDR3 reads TGTGCCAGCCTGAGAAGCGGTAGCTCCTACAATGAGCAGTTCTTC. Translating it yields CASLRSGSSYNEQFF.

V gene TRBV7-2 combines with J gene TRBJ2-1; TRBD1 is a possible D gene (5 bases). The V end was cut by 1 base, the J end by 0 bases, with 7 bases between. CDR3 size: 15 residues. Germline values: CDR1 SGHTA, CDR2 FQGNSA. DNA for the CDR3: TGTGCCAGCAGCTTAGATGACAGCTCCTACAATGAGCAGTTCTTC. Protein sequence: CASSLDDSSYNEQFF.

The gene calls are TRBV21-1 and TRBJ1-6; the D call in the table, TRBD1, was not verified against the DNA. TRBV21-1 is a pseudogene. CDR3 size: 17 residues. CDR3 bases: TGTGCCAGCAGCAACCGTCGGACAGGGGAATACGGTTCACCCCTCCACTTT. Its protein is CASSNRRTGEYGSPLHF.

This chain joins TRBV10-3 and TRBJ2-1; D is possibly TRBD2 (6 bases). Trimming removed 7 bases at V and 6 bases at J, with 7 bases between. The CDR3 has 11 amino acids. Germline lookup yields CDR1 ENHRY and CDR2 SYGVKD. As DNA, the CDR3 is TGTGCCATCACAGCGGGCAATGAGCAGTTCTTC. Its protein product is CAITAGNEQFF.

V usage is TRBV6-5 and J usage is TRBJ1-1; the match to TRBD1 covers 7 bases. The CDR3 consists of 15 residues. Germline V gene lookup returns CDR1 MNHEY and CDR2 SVGAGI. The V segment lost 0 bases and the J segment 7 bases; nucleotides outside the gene matches: 8. The CDR3 region has the DNA TGTGCCAGCAGTTACTCTAGGGGGCGGGAGGTTGAAGCTTTCTTT. Translated, it gives CASSYSRGREVEAFF.

This clone rates as large. The chain combines TRBV29-1 with TRBJ2-1, with D maybe TRBD1 (6 bases). The V end was cut by 4 bases, the J end by 7 bases, with 17 bases between. The CDR3 has 14 residues. Per germline, CDR1 SQVTM and CDR2 ANQGSEA. The CDR3 reads CSVVGQVNPNEQFF. In nucleotides, the CDR3 is TGCAGCGTTGTGGGACAAGTCAACCCTAATGAGCAGTTCTTC.

The CDR3 is CASTSPGPNYEQYF. In DNA form, the CDR3 reads TGTGCCAGCACTTCCCCAGGACCCAACTACGAGCAGTACTTC. The chain links TRBV13 to TRBJ2-7; D ambiguous. Trimming stripped 7 bases from V and 3 bases from J, with 16 bases between. This CDR3 contains 14 residues. Germline loops: CDR1 PRHDT, CDR2 FYEKMQ (reference sequence).

This clone was detected only a few times. V is TRBV9 and J is TRBJ2-7, with 9 nucleotides matching TRBD1. Looked up from germline, CDR1 is SGDLS and CDR2 is YYNGEE. The CDR3 has 16 residues. Trimming took 0 bases from V and 5 from J; bases not matched to a gene: 9. The CDR3 sequence is CASSVDLGQGGNEQYF. The CDR3 DNA reads as TGTGCCAGCAGCGTAGATCTGGGACAGGGCGGCAACGAGCAGTACTTC. The complete variable domain, with remaining parts taken from reference TRBV9 and TRBJ2-7, reads DSGVTQTPKHLITATGQRVTLRCSPRSGDLSVYWYQQSLDQGLQFLIQYYNGEERAKGNILERFSAQQFPDLHSELNLSSLELGDSALYFCASSVDLGQGGNEQYFGPGTRLTVT.

The gene calls are TRBV5-1 and TRBJ1-4, with a possible D match to TRBD1 (6 bases). Germline V gives CDR1 SGHRS, CDR2 YFSETQ. The V gene lost 2 bases and the J gene lost 5 bases, with 10 bases spanning the gap. This CDR3 contains 14 residues. The CDR3 loop is CASSLQGPNEKLFF. The CDR3 bases are TGCGCCAGCAGCTTACAGGGACCCAATGAAAAACTGTTTTTT.

The gene calls are TRBV2 and TRBJ2-7, with 12 bases fitting TRBD2. Trimming took 6 bases from V and 3 from J; bases not matched to a gene: 6. Germline CDR1 SNHLY, CDR2 FYNNEI. This CDR3 is 15 amino acids long. CDR3 amino acids: CASSETSGSIYEQYF. The DNA of the CDR3 is TGTGCCAGCAGCGAGACTAGCGGGAGTATCTACGAGCAGTACTTC.